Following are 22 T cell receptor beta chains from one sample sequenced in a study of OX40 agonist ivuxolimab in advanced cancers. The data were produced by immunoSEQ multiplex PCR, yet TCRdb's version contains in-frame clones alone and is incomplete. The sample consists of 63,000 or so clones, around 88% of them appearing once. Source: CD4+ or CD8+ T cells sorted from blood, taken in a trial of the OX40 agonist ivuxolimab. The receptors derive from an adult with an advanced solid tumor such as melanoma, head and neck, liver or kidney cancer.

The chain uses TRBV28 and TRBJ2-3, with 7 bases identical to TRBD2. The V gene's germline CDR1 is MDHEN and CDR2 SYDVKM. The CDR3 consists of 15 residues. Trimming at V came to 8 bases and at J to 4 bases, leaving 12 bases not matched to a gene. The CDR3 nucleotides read TGTGCCAGCTCTAGACTGGCGGGAGCACCAGATACGCAGTATTTT. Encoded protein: CASSRLAGAPDTQYF.

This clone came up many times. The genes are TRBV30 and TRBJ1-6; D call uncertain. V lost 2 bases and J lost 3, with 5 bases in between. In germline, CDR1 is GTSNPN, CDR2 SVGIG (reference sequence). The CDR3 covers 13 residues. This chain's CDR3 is CAWSRGYNSPLHF. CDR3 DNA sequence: TGTGCCTGGAGTCGTGGCTATAATTCACCCCTCCACTTT. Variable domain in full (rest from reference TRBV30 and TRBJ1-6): SQTIHQWPATLVQPVGSPLSLECTVEGTSNPNLYWYRQAAGRGLQLLFYSVGIGQISSEVPQNLSASRPQDRQFILSSKKLLLSDSGFYLCAWSRGYNSPLHFGNGTRLTVT.

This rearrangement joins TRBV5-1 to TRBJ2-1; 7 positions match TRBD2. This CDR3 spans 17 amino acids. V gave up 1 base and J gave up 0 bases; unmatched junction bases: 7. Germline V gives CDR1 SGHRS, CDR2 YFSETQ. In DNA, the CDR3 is TGCGCCAGCAGCTTGTCGCTAGCGGCTAGCTCCTACAATGAGCAGTTCTTC. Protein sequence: CASSLSLAASSYNEQFF.

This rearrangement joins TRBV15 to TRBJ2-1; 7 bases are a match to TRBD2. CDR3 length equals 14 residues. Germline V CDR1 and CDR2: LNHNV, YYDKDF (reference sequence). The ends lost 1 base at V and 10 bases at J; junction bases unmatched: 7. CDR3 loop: CATSRGGGVREQFF. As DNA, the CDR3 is TGTGCCACCAGCAGAGGGGGGGGAGTGAGGGAGCAGTTCTTC.

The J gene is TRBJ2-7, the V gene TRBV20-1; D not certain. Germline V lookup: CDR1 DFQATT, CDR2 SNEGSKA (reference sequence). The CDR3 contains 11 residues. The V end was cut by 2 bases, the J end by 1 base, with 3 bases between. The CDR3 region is CSARTSYEQYF. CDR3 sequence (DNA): TGCAGTGCTAGAACGTCCTACGAGCAGTACTTC.

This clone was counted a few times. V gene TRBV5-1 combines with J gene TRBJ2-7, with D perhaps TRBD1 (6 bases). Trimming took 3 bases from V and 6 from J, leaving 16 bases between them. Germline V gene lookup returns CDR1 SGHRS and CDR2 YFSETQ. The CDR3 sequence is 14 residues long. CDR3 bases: TGCGCCAGCAGCTCCCGGGCAGGGGTCTCCGAGCAGTACTTC. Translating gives CASSSRAGVSEQYF.

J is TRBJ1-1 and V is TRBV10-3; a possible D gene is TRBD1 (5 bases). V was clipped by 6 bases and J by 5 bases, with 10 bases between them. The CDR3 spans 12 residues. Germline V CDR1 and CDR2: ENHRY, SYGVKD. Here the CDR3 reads CAIRASGTEAFF. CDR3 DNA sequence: TGTGCCATCAGGGCTTCAGGGACTGAAGCTTTCTTT.

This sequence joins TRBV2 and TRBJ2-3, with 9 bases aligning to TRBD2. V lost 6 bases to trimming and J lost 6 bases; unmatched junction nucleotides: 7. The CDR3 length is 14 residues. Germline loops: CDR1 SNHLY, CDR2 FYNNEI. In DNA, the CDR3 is TGTGCCAGCAGCGCCGCGGGGGGGTGGGATACGCAGTATTTT. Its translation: CASSAAGGWDTQYF.

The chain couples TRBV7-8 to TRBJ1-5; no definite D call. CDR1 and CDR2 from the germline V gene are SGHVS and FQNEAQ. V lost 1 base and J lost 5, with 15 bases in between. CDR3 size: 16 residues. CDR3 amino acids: CASSLGDGLPYQPQHF. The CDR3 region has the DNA TGTGCCAGCAGCTTAGGCGACGGTCTCCCGTATCAGCCCCAGCATTTT.

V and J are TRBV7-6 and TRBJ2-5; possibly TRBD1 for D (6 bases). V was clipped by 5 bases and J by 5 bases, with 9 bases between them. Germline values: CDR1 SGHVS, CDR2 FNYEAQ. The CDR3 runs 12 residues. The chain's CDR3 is CASSGGGETQYF. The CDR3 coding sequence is TGTGCCAGCAGCGGGGGCGGGGAGACCCAGTACTTC.

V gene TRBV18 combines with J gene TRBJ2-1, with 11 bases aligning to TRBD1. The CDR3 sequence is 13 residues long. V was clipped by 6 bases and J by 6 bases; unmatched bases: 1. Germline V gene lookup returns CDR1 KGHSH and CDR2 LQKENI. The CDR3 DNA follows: TGTGCCAGCTCCGGGACAGGGGGCAATGAGCAGTTCTTC. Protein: CASSGTGGNEQFF.

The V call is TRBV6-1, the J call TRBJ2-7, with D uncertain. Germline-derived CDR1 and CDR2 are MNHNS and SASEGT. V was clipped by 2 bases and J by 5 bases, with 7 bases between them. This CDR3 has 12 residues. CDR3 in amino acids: CASSEKEHEQYF. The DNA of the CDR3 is TGTGCCAGCAGTGAAAAGGAGCACGAGCAGTACTTC.

CDR3 residues: CASSLGGGKYEQYF. The CDR3 coding sequence is TGTGCCAGCAGCTTAGGCGGGGGGAAATACGAGCAGTACTTC. This chain joins TRBV7-3 and TRBJ2-7, with TRBD2 matching over 8 bases. CDR3 length: 14 amino acids. Per the germline V gene, CDR1 is SGHTA and CDR2 is FQGTGA. The ends lost 2 bases at V and 4 bases at J; junction bases unmatched: 4.

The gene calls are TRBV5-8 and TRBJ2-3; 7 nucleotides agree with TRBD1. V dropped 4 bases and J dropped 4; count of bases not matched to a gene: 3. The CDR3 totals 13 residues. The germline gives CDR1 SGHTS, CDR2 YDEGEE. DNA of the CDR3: TGTGCCAGCAGCCCTGGGACAGCAGATACGCAGTATTTT. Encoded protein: CASSPGTADTQYF.

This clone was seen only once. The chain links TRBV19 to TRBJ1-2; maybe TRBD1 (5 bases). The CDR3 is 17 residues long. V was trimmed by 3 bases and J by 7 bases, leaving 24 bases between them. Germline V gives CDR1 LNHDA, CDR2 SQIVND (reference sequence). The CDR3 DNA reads TGTGCCAGTAGTATTGTTAATCAACCCAGGGACTCGGCTGGCTACACCTTC. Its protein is CASSIVNQPRDSAGYTF. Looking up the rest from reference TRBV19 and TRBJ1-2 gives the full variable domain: DGGITQSPKYLFRKEGQNVTLSCEQNLNHDAMYWYRQDPGQGLRLIYYSQIVNDFQKGDIAEGYSVSREKKESFPLTVTSAQKNPTAFYLCASSIVNQPRDSAGYTFGSGTRLTVV.

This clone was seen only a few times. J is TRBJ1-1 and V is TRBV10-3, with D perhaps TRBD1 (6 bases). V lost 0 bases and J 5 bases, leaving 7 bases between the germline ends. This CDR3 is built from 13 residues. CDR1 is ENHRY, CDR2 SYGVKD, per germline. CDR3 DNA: TGTGCCATCAGTGAGTCGCAGGGGACTGAAGCTTTCTTT. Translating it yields CAISESQGTEAFF.

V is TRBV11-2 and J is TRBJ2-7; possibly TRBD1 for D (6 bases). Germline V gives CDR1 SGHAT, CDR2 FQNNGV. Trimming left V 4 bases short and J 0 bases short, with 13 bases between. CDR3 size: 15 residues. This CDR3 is CASSYYRASSYEQYF. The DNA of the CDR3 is TGTGCCAGCAGCTACTACAGGGCCAGCTCCTACGAGCAGTACTTC.

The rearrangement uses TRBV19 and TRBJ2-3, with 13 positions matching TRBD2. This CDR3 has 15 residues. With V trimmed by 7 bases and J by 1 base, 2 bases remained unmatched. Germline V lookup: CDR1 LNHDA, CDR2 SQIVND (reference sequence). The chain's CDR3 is CASKGLAGRTDTQYF. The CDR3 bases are TGTGCCAGTAAGGGACTAGCGGGACGCACAGATACGCAGTATTTT.

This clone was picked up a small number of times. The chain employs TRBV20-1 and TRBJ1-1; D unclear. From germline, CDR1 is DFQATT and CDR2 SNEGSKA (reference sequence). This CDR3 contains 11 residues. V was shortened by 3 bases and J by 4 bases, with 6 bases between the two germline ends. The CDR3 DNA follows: TGCAGTGCTAGTGCGATCACTGAAGCTTTCTTT. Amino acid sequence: CSASAITEAFF.

The CDR3 spells CASSLLYGEAYEQYF. In nucleotides, the CDR3 is TGCGCCAGCAGCCTCCTATATGGAGAAGCCTACGAGCAGTACTTC. The chain is built from TRBV4-3 and TRBJ2-7; D gene uncertain. Trimming shortened V by 4 bases and J by 2 bases, and 15 bases separated the two germline ends. This CDR3 has 15 amino acids. Per the germline V gene, CDR1 is LGHNA and CDR2 is YSLEER.

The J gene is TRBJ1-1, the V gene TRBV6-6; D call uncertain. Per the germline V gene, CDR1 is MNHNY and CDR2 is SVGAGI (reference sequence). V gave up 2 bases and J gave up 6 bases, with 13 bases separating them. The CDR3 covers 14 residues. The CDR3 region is CASSYATRYAEAFF. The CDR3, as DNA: TGTGCCAGCAGTTACGCAACTAGATACGCTGAAGCTTTCTTT.

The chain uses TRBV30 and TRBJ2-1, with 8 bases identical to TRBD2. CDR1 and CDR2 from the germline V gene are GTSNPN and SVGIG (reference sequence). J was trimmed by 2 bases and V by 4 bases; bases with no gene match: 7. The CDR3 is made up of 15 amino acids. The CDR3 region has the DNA TGTGCCTGGAACGGCGCGGGGGGAACCTACAATGAGCAGTTCTTC. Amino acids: CAWNGAGGTYNEQFF.